This TCR beta chain was sequenced during a study of read filtering for tumor transcriptome and immune sequencing. Study-wide context: IR-seq gave about 4.05 to 11 million TCR reads per sample; RNA-seq gave about 80 to 1,300.

The library was built from around 0.4 ug RNA with molecular barcoded adaptors for alpha/delta and beta/gamma chains. One entry per CDR3 protein results from TCRdb running MiXCR on the reads. The table includes about 50,000 distinct CDR3 sequences, around 19% detected once. Trimming pared 4 bases from V and 6 bases from J, leaving 17 bases between. The length of the CDR3 is 15 residues. Germline loops: CDR1 SNHLY, CDR2 FYNNEI. At the time of active disease, bone marrow was collected from every patient. By sample share, this clonotype is medium-sized (0.01 to 0.1%). J is TRBJ2-3 and V is TRBV2, with TRBD2 as a possible D gene (6 bases). The clonotype originates from a donor aged 40 or over with multiple myeloma. Sample: a population of CD138-negative cells sorted from bone marrow. CDR3 region: CASSVSGSESDTQYF. In DNA, the CDR3 is TGTGCCAGCAGTGTCAGCGGGTCCGAGTCGGATACGCAGTATTTT.